What follows is one TCR beta chain and its context. Its antigen is currently unknown. The CDR3 is 18 residues long. Germline V CDR1 and CDR2: SGHKS, YYEKEE (reference sequence). V lost 5 bases to trimming and J lost 0 bases; unmatched junction nucleotides: 15. Both 60 Vbeta primers and 13 Jbeta primers went into the PCR. Clones were sequenced by immunoSEQ multiplex PCR, and TCRdb holds only the in-frame ones, with some missing. Its table lists around 42,000 clones. The source of the sample is a study of cytomegalovirus exposure and HLA in healthy donors. The wider study: There were approximately 81 million unique TCRs (from HLA-typed donors) in an early data release.

Overall study findings and caveats: In a later analysis, donors in an Asian-associated ancestry cluster reportedly had fewer N-insertions in productive TCRs than the cohort mean. Excluded: some indistinguishable V segments such as TRBV6-2 and TRBV6-3.

Sequencing was carried out using PBMCs. This clonotype was obtained from a man in his thirties or forties in good health and CMV-seronegative. The V gene is TRBV5-5, the J gene TRBJ1-2; 8 bases fit TRBD1. The CDR3 DNA reads TGTGCCAGCAGTTTACGCAGGGGGCTCGTAATCGCTAACTATGGCTACACCTTC. It is translated as CASSLRRGLVIANYGYTF.